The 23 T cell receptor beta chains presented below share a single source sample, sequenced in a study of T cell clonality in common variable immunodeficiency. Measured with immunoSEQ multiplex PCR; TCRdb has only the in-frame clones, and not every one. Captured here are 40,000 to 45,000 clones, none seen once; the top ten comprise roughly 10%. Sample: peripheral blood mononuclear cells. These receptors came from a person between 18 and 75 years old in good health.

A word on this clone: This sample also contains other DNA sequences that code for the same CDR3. CDR3 DNA (partial): TGCGCCAGCAGCCCCGGCGGACTGGCGGGAGTAATGTCCTACAATGAG. Amino acid sequence: CASSPGGLAGVMSYNE. The entire CDR3 protein reads CASSPGGLAGVMSYNEQFF. This chain joins TRBV5-1 and TRBJ2-1; 7 bases are a match to TRBD2. The DNA ends 3 residues before the CDR3 does, and the rest of the CDR3 is filled in from the germline J gene. Germline values: CDR1 SGHRS, CDR2 YFSETQ. The CDR3 has 19 residues. Trimming cost V 4 bases and J 1 base; bases outside gene matches: 17.

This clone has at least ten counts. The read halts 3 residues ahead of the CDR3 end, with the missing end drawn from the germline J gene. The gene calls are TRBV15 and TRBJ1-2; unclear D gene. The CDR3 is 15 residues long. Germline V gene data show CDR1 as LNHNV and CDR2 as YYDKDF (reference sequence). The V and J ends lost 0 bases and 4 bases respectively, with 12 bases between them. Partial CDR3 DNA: TGTGCCACCAGCAGAGATTCCGGGGATACCTATGGC. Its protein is CATSRDSGDTYG. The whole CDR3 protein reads CATSRDSGDTYGYTF. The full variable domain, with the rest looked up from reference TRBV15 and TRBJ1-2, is DAMVIQNPRYQVTQFGKPVTLSCSQTLNHNVMYWYQQKSSQAPKLLFHYYDKDFNNEADTPDNFQSRRPNTSFCFLDIRSPGLGDTAMYLCATSRDSGDTYGYTFGSGTRLTVV.

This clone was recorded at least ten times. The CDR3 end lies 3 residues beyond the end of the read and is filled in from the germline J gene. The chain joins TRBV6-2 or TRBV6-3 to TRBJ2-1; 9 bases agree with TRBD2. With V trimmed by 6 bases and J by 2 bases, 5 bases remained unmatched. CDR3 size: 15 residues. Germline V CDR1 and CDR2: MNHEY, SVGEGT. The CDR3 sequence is CASSLGLAPYNEQFF. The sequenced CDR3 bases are TGTGCCAGCAGCTTAGGACTAGCGCCCTACAATGAG.

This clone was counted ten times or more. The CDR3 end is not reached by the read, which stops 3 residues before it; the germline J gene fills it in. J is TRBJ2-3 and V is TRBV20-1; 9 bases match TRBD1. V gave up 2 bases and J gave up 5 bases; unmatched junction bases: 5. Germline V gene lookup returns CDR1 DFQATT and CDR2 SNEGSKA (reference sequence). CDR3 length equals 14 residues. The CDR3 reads CSARSDRGGDTQYF. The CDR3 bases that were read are TGCAGTGCTAGATCGGACAGGGGAGGAGATACG.

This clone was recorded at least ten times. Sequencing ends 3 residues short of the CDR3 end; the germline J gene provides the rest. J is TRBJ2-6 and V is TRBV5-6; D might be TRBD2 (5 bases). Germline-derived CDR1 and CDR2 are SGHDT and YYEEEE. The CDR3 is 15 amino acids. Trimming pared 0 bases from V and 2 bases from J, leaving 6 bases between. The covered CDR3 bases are TGTGCCAGCAGCTTGGCCGGGGCTGGGGCCAACGTC. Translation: CASSLAGAGANV. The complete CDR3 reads CASSLAGAGANVLTF.

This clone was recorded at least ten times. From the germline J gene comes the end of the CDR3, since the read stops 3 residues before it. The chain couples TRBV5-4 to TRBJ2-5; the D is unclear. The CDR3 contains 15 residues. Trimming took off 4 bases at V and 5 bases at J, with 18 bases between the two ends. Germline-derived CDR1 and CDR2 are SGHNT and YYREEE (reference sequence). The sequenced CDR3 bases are TGTGCCAGCAGCAACCGACAAGAACGACCTGAGACC. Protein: CASSNRQERPET. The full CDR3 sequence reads CASSNRQERPETQYF. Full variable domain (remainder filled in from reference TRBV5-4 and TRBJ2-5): ETGVTQSPTHLIKTRGQQVTLRCSSQSGHNTVSWYQQALGQGPQFIFQYYREEENGRGNFPPRFSGLQFPNYSSELNVNALELDDSALYLCASSNRQERPETQYFGPGTRLLVL.

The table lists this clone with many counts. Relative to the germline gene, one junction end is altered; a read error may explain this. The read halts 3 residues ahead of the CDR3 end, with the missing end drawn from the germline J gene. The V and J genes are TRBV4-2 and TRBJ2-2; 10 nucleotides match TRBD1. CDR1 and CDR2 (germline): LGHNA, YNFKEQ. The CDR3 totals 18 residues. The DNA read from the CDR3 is TGCGCCAGCAGCCAAGACAGGGGGACAGGGGTCAACACCGGGGAG. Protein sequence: CASSQDRGTGVNTGE. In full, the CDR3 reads CASSQDRGTGVNTGELFF.

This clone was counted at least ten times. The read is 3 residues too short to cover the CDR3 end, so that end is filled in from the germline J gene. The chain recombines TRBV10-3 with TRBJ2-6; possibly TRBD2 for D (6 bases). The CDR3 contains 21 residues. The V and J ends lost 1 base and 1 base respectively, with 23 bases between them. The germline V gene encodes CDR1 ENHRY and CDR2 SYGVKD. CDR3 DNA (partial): TGTGCCATCAGTGAGTGGAAACCACCGTGGGGGGATGGGTCTGGGGCCAACGTC. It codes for CAISEWKPPWGDGSGANV. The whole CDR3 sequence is CAISEWKPPWGDGSGANVLTF.

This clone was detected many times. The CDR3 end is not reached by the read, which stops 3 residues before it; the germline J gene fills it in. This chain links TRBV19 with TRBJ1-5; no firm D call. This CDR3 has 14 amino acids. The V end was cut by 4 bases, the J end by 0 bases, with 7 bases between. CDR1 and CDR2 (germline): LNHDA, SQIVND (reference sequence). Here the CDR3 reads CASSRAVSNQPQHF. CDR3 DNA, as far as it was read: TGTGCCAGTAGTAGGGCAGTTAGCAATCAGCCC.

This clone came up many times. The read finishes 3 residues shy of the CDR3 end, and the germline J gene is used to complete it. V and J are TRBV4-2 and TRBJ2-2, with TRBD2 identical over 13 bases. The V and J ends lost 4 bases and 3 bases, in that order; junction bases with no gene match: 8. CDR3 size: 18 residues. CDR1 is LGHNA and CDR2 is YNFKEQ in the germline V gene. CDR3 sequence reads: CASSPFTSGRAYTGELFF. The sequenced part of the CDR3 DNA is TGTGCCAGCAGCCCTTTTACTAGCGGGAGGGCCTACACCGGGGAG.

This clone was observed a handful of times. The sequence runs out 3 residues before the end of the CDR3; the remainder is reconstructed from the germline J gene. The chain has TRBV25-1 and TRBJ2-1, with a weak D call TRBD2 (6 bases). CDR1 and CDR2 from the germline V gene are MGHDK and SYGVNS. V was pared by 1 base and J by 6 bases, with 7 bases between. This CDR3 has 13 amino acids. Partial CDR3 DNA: TGTGCCAGCAGTGAATCGGGGGTCAATGAG. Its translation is CASSESGVNE. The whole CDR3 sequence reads CASSESGVNEQFF.

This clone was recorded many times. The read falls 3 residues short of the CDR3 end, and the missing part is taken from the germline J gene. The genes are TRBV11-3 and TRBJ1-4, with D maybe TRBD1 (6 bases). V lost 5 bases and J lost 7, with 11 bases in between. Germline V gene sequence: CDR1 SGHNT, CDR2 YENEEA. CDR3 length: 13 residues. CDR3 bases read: TGTGCCAGCAGCCCCAGGGGACGTGAAAAA. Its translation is CASSPRGREK. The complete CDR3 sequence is CASSPRGREKLFF.

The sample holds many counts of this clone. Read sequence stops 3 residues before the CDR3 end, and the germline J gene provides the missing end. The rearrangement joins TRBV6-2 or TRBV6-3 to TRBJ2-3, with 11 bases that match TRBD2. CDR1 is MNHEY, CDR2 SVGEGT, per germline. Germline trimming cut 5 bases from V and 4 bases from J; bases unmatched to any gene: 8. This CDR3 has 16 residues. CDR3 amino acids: CASSDISGGAADTQYF. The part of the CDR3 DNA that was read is TGTGCCAGCAGTGACATTAGCGGGGGGGCCGCAGATACG.

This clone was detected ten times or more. The chain's CDR3 is CASSESQGMSPLHF. Partial CDR3 DNA: TGTGCCAGCAGTGAATCACAGGGGATGTCACCC. V gene TRBV6-1 combines with J gene TRBJ1-6, with 7 bases fitting TRBD1. The missing CDR3 end, 3 residues past where the read stops, is filled in from the germline J gene. The CDR3 is 14 residues long. In germline, CDR1 is MNHNS, CDR2 SASEGT. The V and J ends lost 2 bases and 10 bases, in that order; junction bases with no gene match: 5.

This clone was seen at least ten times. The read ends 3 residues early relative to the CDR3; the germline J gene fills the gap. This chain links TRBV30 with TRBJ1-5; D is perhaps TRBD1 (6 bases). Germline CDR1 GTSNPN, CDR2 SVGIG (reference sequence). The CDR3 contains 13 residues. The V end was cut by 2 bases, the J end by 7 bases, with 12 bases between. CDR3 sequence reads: CAWSHRDDQPQHF. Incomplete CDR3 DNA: TGTGCCTGGAGTCACAGGGACGACCAGCCC.

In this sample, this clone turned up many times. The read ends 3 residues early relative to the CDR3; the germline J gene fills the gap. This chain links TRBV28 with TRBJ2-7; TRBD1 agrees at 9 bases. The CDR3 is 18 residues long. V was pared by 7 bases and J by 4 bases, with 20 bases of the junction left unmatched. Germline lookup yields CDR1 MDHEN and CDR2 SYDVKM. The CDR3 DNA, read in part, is TGTGCCAGCAAACTGGGACAGGGTAATAGCGGGCCTCCTTACGAG. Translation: CASKLGQGNSGPPYE. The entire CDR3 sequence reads CASKLGQGNSGPPYEQYF.

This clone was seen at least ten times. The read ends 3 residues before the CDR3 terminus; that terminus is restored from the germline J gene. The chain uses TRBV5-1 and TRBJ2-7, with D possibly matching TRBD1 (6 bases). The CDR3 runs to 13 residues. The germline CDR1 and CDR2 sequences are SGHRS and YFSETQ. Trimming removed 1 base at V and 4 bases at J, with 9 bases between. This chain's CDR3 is CASSLQGQYEQYF. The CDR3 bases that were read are TGCGCCAGCAGCTTGCAGGGGCAATACGAG.

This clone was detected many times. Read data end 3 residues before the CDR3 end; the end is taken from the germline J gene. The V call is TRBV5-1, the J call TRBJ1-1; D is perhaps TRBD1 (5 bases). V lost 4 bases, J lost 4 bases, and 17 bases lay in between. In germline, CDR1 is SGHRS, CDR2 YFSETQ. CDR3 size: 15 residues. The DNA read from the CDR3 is TGCGCCAGCAGCCCCCGGGAGACAGCAGTCACTGAA. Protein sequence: CASSPRETAVTE. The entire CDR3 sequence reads CASSPRETAVTEAFF. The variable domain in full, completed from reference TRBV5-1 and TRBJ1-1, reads KAGVTQTPRYLIKTRGQQVTLSCSPISGHRSVSWYQQTPGQGLQFLFEYFSETQRNKGNFPGRFSGRQFSNSRSEMNVSTLELGDSALYLCASSPRETAVTEAFFGQGTRLTVV.

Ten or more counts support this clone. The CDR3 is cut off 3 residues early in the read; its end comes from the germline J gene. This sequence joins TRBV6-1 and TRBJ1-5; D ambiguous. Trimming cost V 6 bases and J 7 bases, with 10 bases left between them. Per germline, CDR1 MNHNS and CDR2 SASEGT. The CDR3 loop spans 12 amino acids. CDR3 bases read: TGTGCCAGCAGGGAAACAGTACAGCCC. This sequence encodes CASRETVQP. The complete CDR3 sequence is CASRETVQPQHF.

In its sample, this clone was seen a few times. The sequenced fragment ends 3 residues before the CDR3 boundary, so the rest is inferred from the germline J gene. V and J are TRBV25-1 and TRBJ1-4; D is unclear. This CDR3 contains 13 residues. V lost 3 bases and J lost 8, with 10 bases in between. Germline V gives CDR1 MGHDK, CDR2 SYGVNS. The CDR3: CASSDGFSEKLFF. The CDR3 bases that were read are TGTGCCAGCAGTGATGGTTTTAGCGAAAAA.

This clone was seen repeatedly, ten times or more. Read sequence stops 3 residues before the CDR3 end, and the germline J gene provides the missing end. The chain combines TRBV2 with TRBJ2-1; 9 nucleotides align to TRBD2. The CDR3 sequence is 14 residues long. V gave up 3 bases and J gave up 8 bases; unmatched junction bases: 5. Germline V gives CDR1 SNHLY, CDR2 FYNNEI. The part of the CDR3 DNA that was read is TGTGCCAGCAGTGATAGCGGGGGCGGGGATGAG. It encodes CASSDSGGGDE. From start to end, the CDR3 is CASSDSGGGDEQFF.

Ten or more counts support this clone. This CDR3 reads CAWSRGEQFF. CDR3 DNA, as far as it was read: TGTGCCTGGAGCCGAGGTGAG. V usage is TRBV30 and J usage is TRBJ2-1, with D unclear. The read halts 3 residues ahead of the CDR3 end, with the missing end drawn from the germline J gene. The CDR3 spans 10 residues. Germline V CDR1 and CDR2: GTSNPN, SVGIG (reference sequence). V was pared by 3 bases and J by 9 bases, with 6 bases between.

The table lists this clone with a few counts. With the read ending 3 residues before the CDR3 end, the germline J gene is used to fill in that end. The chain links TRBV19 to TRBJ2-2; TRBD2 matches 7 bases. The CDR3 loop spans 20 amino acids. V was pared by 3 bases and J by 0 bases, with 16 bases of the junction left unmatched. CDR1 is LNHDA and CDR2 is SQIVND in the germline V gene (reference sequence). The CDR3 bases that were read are TGTGCCAGTAGTATTGTTACGGGGGGACGGCCGGATTCGAACACCGGGGAG. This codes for CASSIVTGGRPDSNTGE. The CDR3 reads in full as CASSIVTGGRPDSNTGELFF.